The entry below gives a single T cell receptor (beta chain) sequence along with its context. Primed by a sample-barcoded 5' primer and a J-beta primer mix, a second PCR proceeded for 7 to 11 cycles. From the 5' RACE reads, TCRdb called clonotypes with MiXCR, one entry per CDR3 protein. This sample has 1.5 million to 2 million distinct CDR3 sequences, with about 50% found just once. The sample is drawn from a study of blood T cells in healthy people across ages. The CDR3 is made up of 16 amino acids. The germline V gene encodes CDR1 SQVTM and CDR2 ANQGSEA. V lost 0 bases to trimming and J lost 4 bases; unmatched junction nucleotides: 7.

This TCR was sampled from a woman between 35 and 50 years old in good health. Sequenced material: blood. The V call is TRBV29-1, the J call TRBJ2-1, with 9 positions matching TRBD2. CDR3 residues: CSVEDPKAGGYNEQFF. The CDR3 DNA reads as TGCAGCGTTGAAGATCCGAAAGCGGGGGGATACAATGAGCAGTTCTTC.